This T cell receptor beta chain appears in the sequencing data of a study of blood T cell repertoires in COVID-19 (dated by TCRdb to 2018 to 2020). Study-level background: Collaborator samples came from the United States, Italy and Spain and covered acute and convalescent phases of COVID-19. The prospective study material was composed of cDNA or gDNA derived from T cells, B-cell-depleted T cells, or PBMCs. Deeply sampled blood TCRbeta repertoires from subjects exposed to, actively infected with, or recovered from COVID-19 were included in the dataset. The sample metadata nearly always contained a de-identified subject ID, COVID-19 status, age in years and sex. The samples were drawn from two sources: the first 160 participants of the ongoing ImmuneRACE study, and 1,200 or so subjects contributed by 6 global collaborators. Where available, HLA class I and class II types were obtained from metadata supplied by the sample provider rather than from assay-based typing. The repertoires were made available in a free public database intended to serve as a resource for research on the immune response to SARS-CoV-2. Beyond this particular receptor, the publication reports: The amount of clinical and demographic metadata varied by source and participant and was provided uncurated.

The cysteine opens and the phenylalanine closes a CDR3 of 15 amino acids. Only the CDR3 portion is preserved as DNA: 45 bases, with reading frame beginning at the first base. TCRbeta CDR3 regions were amplified from genomic DNA by means of the immunoSEQ Assay, a bias-controlled multiplex PCR. Under the source paper's analysis protocol: Nucleated cell counts per sample were estimated from amplification of reference gene primers within the assay. To quantify the absolute abundance of each unique TCRbeta CDR3 rearrangement, sequence reads were collapsed and filtered. For each sample, productive Simpson clonality was calculated by taking the square root of Simpson's diversity index across productive rearrangements. TCRdb's version of the immuneACCESS table is confined to in-frame rearrangements and falls short of the full clone set. An unresolved V gene accounts for under half of the shortfall where checked; the remainder is of unknown origin. The V and J calls and clone size come from that table; D and trimming were worked out from the DNA. This sample holds 190,000 or so clones; around 87% were observed only once. The biggest ten clones account for around 2.5% of the sample.

As regards this clone: No cognate antigen has been identified for it. No quality values exist for individual bases; no much larger clone is one base distant.

The collaborating institutions used their own protocols to collect whole blood in K2EDTA tubes. For TCRbeta analysis, collaborators shipped samples in one of three forms: frozen whole blood, isolated PBMCs, or DNA extracted from either of those sample types. Sample: peripheral blood. This receptor was taken from a man aged 35 to 55 with active or convalescent COVID-19. The chain uses TRBV12-2 and TRBJ2-7; TRBD1, the D gene given by the table, was not confirmed from the DNA. TRBV12-2 is flagged as a pseudogene. The CDR3: CASRPAPGQGREQYF. The DNA sequence is TGTGCAAGTCGCCCGGCCCCAGGACAGGGCAGGGAGCAGTACTTC.